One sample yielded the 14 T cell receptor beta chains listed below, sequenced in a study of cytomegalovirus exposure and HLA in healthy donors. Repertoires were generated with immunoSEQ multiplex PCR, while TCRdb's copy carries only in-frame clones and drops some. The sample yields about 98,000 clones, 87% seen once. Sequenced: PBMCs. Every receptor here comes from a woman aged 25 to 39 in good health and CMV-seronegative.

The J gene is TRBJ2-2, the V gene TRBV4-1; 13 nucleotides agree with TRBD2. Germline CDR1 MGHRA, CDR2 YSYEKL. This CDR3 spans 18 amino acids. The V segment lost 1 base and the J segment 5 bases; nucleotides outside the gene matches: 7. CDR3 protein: CASSQARTSGGGTGELFF. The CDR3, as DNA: TGCGCCAGCAGCCAAGCCCGGACTAGCGGGGGTGGAACCGGGGAGCTGTTTTTT.

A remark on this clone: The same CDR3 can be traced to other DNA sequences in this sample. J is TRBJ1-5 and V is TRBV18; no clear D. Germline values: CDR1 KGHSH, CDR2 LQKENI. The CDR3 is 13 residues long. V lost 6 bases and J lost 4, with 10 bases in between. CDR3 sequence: CASSPGSNQPQHF. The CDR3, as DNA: TGTGCCAGCTCCCCTGGCAGTAATCAGCCCCAGCATTTT. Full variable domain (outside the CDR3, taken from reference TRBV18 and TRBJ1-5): NAGVMQNPRHLVRRRGQEARLRCSPMKGHSHVYWYRQLPEEGLKFMVYLQKENIIDESGMPKERFSAEFPKEGPSILRIQQVVRGDSAAYFCASSPGSNQPQHFGDGTRLSIL.

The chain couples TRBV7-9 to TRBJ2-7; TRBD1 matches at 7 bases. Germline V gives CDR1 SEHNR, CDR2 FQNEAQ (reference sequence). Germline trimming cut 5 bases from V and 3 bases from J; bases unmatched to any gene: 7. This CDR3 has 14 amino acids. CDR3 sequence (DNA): TGTGCCAGCAGCGAATGGGACAGAAGCTACGAGCAGTACTTC. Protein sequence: CASSEWDRSYEQYF.

The CDR3 region has the DNA TGTGCCAGCAGCCCCCGGGACAGGGCTTACAATGAGCAGTTCTTC. Its protein is CASSPRDRAYNEQFF. The J gene is TRBJ2-1, the V gene TRBV4-2; TRBD1 agrees at 9 bases. This CDR3 comprises 15 residues. Germline V gene lookup returns CDR1 LGHNA and CDR2 YNFKEQ. After removal of 4 bases from V and 4 bases from J, the junction contained 5 bases not matched to a gene.

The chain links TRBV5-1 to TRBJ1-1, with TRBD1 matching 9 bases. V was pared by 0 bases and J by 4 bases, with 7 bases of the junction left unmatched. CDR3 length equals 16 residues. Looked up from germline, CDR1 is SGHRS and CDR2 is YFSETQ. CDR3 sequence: CASSLVPDRGVTEAFF. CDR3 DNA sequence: TGCGCCAGCAGCTTGGTCCCTGACAGGGGGGTCACTGAAGCTTTCTTT.

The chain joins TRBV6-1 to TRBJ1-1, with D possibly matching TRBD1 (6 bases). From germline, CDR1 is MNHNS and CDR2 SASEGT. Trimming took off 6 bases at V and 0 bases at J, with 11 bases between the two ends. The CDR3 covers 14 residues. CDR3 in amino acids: CASRRQAMNTEAFF. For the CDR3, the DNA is TGTGCCAGCAGACGACAGGCCATGAACACTGAAGCTTTCTTT.

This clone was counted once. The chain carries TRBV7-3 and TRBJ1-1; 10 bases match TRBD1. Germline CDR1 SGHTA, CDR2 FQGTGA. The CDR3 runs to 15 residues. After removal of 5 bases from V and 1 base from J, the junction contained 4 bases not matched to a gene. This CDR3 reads CASSPTGGWNTEAFF. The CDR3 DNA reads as TGTGCCAGCAGCCCGACAGGGGGCTGGAACACTGAAGCTTTCTTT.

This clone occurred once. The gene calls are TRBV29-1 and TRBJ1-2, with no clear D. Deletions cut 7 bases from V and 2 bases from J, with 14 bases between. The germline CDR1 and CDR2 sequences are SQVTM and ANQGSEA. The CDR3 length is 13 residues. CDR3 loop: CSATKGVNYGYTF. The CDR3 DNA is TGCAGCGCCACCAAAGGAGTCAACTATGGCTACACCTTC.

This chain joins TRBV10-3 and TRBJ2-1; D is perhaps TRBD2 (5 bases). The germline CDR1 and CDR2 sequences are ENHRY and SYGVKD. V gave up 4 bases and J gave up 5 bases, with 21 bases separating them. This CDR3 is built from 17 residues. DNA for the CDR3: TGTGCCATCAGTGCCGTAGCGCAGGAGGAAATTCACAATGAGCAGTTCTTC. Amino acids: CAISAVAQEEIHNEQFF.

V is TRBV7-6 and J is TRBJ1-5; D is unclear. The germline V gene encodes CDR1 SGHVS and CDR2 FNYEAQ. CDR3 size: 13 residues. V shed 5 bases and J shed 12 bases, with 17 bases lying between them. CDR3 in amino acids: CASSLLVWEFQHF. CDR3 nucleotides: TGTGCCAGCAGCCTCCTCGTATGGGAGTTCCAGCATTTT.

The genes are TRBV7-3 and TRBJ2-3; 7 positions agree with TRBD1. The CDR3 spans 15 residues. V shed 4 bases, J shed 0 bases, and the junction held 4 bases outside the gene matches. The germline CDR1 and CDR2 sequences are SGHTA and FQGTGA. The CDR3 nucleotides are TGTGCCAGCAGCTATACAGGGGCTAGCACAGATACGCAGTATTTT. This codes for CASSYTGASTDTQYF.

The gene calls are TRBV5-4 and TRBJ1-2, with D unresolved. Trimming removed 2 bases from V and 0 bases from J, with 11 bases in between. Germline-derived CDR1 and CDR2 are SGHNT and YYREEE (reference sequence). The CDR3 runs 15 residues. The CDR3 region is CASSLGGGSNYGYTF. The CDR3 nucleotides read TGTGCCAGCAGCTTAGGTGGAGGGTCTAACTATGGCTACACCTTC.

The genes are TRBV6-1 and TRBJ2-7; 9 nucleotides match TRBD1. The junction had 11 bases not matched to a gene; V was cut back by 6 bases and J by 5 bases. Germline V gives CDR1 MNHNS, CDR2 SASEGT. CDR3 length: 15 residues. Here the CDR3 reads CASSQPGQGENEQYF. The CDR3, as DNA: TGTGCCAGCAGCCAACCGGGACAGGGAGAAAACGAGCAGTACTTC.

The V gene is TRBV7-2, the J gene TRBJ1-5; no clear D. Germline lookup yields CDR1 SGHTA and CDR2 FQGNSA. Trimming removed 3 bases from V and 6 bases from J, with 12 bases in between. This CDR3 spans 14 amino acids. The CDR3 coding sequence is TGTGCCAGCAGCTTGGCTGCTGGTGGTCAGCCCCAGCATTTT. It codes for CASSLAAGGQPQHF.